The sample holds many counts of the clone carrying this TCR beta chain. This entry is derived from a study of T-cell memory formation after mild COVID-19. TCRdb re-called the 5' RACE reads with MiXCR, one entry per CDR3 protein. The table records a few hundred thousand distinct CDR3 sequences, around 15% of them present only once. V lost 6 bases and J 4 bases, leaving 9 bases between the germline ends. Germline V gene sequence: CDR1 MNHEY, CDR2 SVGAGI. This CDR3 comprises 12 residues. The sequence was collected from a man aged 18 to 30 who had mild COVID-19 (a few samples of this study predate the infection). Cell type and time point are not known. V usage is TRBV6-5 and J usage is TRBJ1-1; D possibly corresponds to TRBD1 (6 bases). What was sequenced was PBMCs or a T cell subset sorted from them (not recorded which). For the CDR3, the DNA is TGTGCCAGCAGAAGGGGGGCCACTGAAGCTTTCTTT. This sequence encodes CASRRGATEAFF.